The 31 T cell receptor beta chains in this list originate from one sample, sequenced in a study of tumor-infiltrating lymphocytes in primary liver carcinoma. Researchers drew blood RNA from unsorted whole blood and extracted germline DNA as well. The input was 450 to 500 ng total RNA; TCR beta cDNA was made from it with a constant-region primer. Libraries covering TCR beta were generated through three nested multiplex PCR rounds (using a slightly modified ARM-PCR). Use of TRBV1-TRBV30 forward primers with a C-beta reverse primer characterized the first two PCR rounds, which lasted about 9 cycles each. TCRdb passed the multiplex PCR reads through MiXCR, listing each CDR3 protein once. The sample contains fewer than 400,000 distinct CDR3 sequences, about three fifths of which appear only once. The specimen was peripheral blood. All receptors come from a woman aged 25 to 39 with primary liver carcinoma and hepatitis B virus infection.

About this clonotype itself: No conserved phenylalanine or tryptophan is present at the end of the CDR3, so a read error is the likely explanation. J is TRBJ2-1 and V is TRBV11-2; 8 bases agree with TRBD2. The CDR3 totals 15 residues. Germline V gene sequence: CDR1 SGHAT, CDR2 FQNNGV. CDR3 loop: CASSLVREGENEQFS. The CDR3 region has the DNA TGTGCCAGTAGCTTAGTACGGGAGGGGGAGAATGAGCAGTTCTCC.

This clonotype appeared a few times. The CDR3 protein is CASSFGISNQPQHF. CDR3 nucleotide sequence: TGTGCCAGCAGCTTCGGGATTAGCAATCAGCCCCAGCATTTT. The chain carries TRBV5-6 and TRBJ1-5; D unclear. Per the germline V gene, CDR1 is SGHDT and CDR2 is YYEEEE. This CDR3 spans 14 amino acids. The germline V and J ends were trimmed by 2 bases and 0 bases, with 6 bases remaining between them.

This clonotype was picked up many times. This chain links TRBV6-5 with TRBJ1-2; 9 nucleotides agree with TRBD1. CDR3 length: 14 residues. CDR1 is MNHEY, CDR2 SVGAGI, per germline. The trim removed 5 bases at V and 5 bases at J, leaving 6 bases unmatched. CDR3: CASSPQGAGYGYTF. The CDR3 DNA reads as TGTGCCAGCAGTCCACAGGGGGCAGGGTATGGCTACACCTTC.

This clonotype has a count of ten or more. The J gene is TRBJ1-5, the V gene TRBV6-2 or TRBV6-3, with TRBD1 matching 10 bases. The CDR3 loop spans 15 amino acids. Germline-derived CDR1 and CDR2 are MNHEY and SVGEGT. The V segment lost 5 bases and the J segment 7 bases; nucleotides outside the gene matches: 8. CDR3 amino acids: CASSPGQGFRQPQHF. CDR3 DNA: TGTGCCAGCAGTCCGGGACAGGGGTTCCGGCAGCCCCAGCATTTT.

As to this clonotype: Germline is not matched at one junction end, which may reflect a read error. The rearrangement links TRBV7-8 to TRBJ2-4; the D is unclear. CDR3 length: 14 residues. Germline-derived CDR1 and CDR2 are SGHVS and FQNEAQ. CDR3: CASNPGGFGNIRYF. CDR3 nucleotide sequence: TGTGCCAGCAACCCGGGCGGTTTTGGAAACATTCGGTACTTC.

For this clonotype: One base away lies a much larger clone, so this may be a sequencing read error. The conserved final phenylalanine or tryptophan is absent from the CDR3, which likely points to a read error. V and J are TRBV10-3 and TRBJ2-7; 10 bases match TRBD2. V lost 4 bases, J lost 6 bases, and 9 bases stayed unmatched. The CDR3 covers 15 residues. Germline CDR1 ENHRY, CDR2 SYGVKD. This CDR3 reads CAISGIPGLAPEQYL. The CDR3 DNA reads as TGTGCCATCAGTGGTATTCCGGGACTAGCGCCCGAGCAGTACTTA.

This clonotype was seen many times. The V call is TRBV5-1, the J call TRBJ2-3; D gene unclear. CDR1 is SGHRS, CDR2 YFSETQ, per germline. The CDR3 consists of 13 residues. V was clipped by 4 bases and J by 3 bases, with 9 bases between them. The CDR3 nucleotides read TGCGCCAGCAGCCTGCTGGGGACAGATACGCAGTATTTT. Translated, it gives CASSLLGTDTQYF.

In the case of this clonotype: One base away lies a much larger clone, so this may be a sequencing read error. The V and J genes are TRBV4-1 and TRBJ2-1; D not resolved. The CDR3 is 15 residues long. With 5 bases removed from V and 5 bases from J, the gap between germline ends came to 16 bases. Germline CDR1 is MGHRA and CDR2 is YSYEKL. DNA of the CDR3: TGCGCCAGCAGCAACATAGTTGGCAATCACAATGAGCAGTTCTTC. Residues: CASSNIVGNHNEQFF.

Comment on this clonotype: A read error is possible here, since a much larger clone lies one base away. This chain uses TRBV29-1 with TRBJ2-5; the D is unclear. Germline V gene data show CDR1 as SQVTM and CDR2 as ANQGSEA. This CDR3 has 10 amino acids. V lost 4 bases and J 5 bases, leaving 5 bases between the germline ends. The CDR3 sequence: CSVVEETQYF. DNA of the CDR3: TGCAGCGTTGTCGAGGAGACCCAGTACTTC.

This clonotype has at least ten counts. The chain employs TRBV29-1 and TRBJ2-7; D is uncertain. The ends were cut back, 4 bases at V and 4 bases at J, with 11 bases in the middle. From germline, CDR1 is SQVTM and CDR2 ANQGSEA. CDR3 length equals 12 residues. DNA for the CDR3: TGCAGCGTTGGGCATGACCTTTACGAGCAGTACTTC. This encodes CSVGHDLYEQYF.

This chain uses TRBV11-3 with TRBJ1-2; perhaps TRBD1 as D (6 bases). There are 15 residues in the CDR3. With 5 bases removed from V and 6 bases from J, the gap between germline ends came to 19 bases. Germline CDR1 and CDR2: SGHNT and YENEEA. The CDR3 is CASSPQTGMVHGYTF. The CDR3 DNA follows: TGTGCCAGCAGCCCTCAGACAGGAATGGTACATGGCTACACCTTC. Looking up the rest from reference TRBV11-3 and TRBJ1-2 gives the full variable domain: EAGVVQSPRYKIIEKKQPVAFWCNPISGHNTLYWYLQNLGQGPELLIRYENEEAVDDSQLPKDRFSAERLKGVDSTLKIQPAELGDSAVYLCASSPQTGMVHGYTFGSGTRLTVV.

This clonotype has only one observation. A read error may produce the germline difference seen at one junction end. The CDR3 sequence: CASSLWDSKPNYAYTF. The CDR3 bases are TGTGCCAGCAGTTTATGGGACAGCAAGCCCAACTATGCCTACACCTTC. The chain uses TRBV28 and TRBJ1-2; maybe TRBD1 (6 bases). The CDR3 covers 16 residues. CDR1 and CDR2 (germline): MDHEN, SYDVKM.

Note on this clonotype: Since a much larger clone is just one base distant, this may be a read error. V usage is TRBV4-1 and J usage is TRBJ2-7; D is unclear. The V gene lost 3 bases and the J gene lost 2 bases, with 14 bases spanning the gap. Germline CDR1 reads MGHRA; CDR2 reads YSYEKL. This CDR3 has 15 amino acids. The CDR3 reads CASSQAGLGPYEQYF. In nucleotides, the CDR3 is TGCGCCAGCAGCCAGGCTGGGCTAGGGCCCTACGAGCAGTACTTC.

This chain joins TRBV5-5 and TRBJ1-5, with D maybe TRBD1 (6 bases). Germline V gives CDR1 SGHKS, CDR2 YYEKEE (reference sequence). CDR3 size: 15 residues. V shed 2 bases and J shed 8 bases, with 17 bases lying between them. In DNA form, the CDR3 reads TGTGCCAGCAGCTTCGGTTCAGGGGTTTGGGAGCCCCAGCATTTT. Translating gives CASSFGSGVWEPQHF.

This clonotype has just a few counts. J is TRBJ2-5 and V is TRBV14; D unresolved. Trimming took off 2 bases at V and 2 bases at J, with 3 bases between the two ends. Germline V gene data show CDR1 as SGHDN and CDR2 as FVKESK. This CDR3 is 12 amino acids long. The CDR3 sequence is CASSQSQETQYF. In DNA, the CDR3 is TGTGCCAGCAGCCAATCACAAGAGACCCAGTACTTC.

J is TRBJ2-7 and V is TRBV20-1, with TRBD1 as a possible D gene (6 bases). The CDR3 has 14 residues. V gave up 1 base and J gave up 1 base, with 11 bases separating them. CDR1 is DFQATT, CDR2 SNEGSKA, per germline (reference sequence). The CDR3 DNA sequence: TGCAGTGCTAGAGGACAGGCCCGGTCCTACGAGCAGTACTTC. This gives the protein CSARGQARSYEQYF.

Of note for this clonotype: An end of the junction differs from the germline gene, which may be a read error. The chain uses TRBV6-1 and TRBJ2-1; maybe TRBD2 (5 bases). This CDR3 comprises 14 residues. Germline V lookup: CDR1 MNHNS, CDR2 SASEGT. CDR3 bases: TGTGTCAGCAGTGGTGACTACCCTAGGGATGAGCAGTTATTC. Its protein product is CVSSGDYPRDEQLF.

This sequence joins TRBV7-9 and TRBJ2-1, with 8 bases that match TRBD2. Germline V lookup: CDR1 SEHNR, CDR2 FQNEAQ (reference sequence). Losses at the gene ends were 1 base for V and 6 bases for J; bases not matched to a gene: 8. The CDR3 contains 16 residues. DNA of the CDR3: TGTGCCAGCAGCTTAGGCCCCGGGACTAGAGGCAATGAGCAGTTCTTC. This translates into CASSLGPGTRGNEQFF. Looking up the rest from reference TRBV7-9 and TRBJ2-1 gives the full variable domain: DTGVSQNPRHKITKRGQNVTFRCDPISEHNRLYWYRQTLGQGPEFLTYFQNEAQLEKSRLLSDRFSAERPKGSFSTLEIQRTEQGDSAMYLCASSLGPGTRGNEQFFGPGTRLTVL.

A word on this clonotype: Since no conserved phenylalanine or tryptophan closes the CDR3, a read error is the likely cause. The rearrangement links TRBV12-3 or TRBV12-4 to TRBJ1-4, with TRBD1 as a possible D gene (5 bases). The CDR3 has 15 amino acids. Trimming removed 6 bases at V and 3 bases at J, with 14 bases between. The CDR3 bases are TGTGCCAGCAGCTCGCAGGGAACCGCTAATGAAAAACTGTTTCTT. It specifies CASSSQGTANEKLFL.

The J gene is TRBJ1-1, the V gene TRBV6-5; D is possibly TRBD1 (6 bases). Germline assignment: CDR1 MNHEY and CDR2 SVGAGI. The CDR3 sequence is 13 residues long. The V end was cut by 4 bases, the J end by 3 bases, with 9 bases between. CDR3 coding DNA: TGTGCCAGCAGTTCGGGGGCTCACACTGAAGCTTTCTTT. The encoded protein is CASSSGAHTEAFF.

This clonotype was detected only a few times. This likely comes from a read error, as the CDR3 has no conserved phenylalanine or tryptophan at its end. The DNA for the CDR3 is TGTGCCAGCAGCTTCCGGGACAGGGCCGAGCAGTACCTC. It yields the protein CASSFRDRAEQYL. V gene TRBV5-5 combines with J gene TRBJ2-7, with TRBD1 matching 9 bases. V lost 2 bases and J lost 6; bases outside the gene matches: 3. The CDR3 runs 13 residues. CDR1 and CDR2 from the germline V gene are SGHKS and YYEKEE (reference sequence).

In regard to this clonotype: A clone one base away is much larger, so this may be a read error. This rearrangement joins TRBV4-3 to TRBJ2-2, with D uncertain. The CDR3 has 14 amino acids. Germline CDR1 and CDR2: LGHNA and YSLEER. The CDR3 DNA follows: TGCGCCAGCAGCCAAGGATTTCCTACCGTGGAGCTGTTTTTT. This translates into CASSQGFPTVELFF.

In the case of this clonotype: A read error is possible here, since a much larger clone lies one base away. CDR3 amino acids: CASIKEATALYNELFF. The CDR3, as DNA: TGTGCCAGCATCAAAGAGGCCACGGCCCTTTACAATGAGCTGTTCTTC. This rearrangement joins TRBV5-5 to TRBJ2-1; unclear D gene. The CDR3 consists of 16 residues. Germline-derived CDR1 and CDR2 are SGHKS and YYEKEE (reference sequence).

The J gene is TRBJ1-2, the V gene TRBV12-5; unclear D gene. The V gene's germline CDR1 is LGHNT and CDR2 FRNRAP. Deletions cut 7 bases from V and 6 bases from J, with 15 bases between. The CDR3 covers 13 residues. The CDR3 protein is CASDRVQGDGYTF. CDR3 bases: TGTGCTAGTGATAGGGTACAAGGCGATGGCTACACCTTC. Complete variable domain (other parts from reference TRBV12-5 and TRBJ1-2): DARVTQTPRHKVTEMGQEVTMRCQPILGHNTVFWYRQTMMQGLELLAYFRNRAPLDDSGMPKDRFSAEMPDATLATLKIQPSEPRDSAVYFCASDRVQGDGYTFGSGTRLTVV.

The DNA for the CDR3 is TGCGCCAGCAGCCAAGATGTGGGAGCGGATACGCAGTATTTT. Translation: CASSQDVGADTQYF. The V and J genes are TRBV4-3 and TRBJ2-3, with D maybe TRBD2 (5 bases). Looked up from germline, CDR1 is LGHNA and CDR2 is YSLEER. The V end lost 0 bases, the J end lost 6 bases, and 10 bases lay between the germline ends. This CDR3 comprises 14 residues.

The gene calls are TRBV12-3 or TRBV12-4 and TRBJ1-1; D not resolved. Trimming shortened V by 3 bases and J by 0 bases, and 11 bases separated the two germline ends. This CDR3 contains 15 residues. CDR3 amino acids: CASSFSGNMNTEAFF. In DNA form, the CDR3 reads TGTGCCAGCAGTTTCTCGGGCAACATGAACACTGAAGCTTTCTTT.

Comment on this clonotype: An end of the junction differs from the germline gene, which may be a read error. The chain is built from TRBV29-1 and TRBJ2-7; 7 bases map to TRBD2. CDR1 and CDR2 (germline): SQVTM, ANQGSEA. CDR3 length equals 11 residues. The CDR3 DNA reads TGCGGCGTGGGGGACTACTACGAGCGGTACTTC. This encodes CGVGDYYERYF.

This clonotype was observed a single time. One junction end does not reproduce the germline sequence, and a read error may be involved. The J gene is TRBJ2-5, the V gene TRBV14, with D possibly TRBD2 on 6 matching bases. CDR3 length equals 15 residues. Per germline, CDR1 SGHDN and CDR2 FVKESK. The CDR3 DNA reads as TGTGCCAGCAACCAGCCCTCGGGAGCCCAAGAGACGCAGTACTTC. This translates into CASNQPSGAQETQYF.

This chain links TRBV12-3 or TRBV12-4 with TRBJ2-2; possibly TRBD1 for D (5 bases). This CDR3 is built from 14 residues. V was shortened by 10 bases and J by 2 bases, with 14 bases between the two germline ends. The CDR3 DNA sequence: TGTGCCAACAGGCCGGGCCATAACACCGGGGAGCTGTTTTTT. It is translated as CANRPGHNTGELFF.

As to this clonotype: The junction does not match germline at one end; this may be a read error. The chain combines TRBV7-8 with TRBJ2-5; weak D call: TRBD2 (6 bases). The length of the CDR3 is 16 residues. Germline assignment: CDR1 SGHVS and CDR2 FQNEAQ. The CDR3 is CASSLGLVVDQESQYF. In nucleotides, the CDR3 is TGTGCCAGCAGCCTGGGACTGGTAGTAGATCAAGAGAGCCAGTACTTC.

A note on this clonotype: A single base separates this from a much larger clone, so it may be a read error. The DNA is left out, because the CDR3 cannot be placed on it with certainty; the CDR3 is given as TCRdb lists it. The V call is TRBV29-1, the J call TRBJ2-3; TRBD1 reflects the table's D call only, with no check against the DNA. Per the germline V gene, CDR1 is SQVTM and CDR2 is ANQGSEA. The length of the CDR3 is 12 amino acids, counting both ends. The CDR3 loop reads CSVATGTGVEYF.